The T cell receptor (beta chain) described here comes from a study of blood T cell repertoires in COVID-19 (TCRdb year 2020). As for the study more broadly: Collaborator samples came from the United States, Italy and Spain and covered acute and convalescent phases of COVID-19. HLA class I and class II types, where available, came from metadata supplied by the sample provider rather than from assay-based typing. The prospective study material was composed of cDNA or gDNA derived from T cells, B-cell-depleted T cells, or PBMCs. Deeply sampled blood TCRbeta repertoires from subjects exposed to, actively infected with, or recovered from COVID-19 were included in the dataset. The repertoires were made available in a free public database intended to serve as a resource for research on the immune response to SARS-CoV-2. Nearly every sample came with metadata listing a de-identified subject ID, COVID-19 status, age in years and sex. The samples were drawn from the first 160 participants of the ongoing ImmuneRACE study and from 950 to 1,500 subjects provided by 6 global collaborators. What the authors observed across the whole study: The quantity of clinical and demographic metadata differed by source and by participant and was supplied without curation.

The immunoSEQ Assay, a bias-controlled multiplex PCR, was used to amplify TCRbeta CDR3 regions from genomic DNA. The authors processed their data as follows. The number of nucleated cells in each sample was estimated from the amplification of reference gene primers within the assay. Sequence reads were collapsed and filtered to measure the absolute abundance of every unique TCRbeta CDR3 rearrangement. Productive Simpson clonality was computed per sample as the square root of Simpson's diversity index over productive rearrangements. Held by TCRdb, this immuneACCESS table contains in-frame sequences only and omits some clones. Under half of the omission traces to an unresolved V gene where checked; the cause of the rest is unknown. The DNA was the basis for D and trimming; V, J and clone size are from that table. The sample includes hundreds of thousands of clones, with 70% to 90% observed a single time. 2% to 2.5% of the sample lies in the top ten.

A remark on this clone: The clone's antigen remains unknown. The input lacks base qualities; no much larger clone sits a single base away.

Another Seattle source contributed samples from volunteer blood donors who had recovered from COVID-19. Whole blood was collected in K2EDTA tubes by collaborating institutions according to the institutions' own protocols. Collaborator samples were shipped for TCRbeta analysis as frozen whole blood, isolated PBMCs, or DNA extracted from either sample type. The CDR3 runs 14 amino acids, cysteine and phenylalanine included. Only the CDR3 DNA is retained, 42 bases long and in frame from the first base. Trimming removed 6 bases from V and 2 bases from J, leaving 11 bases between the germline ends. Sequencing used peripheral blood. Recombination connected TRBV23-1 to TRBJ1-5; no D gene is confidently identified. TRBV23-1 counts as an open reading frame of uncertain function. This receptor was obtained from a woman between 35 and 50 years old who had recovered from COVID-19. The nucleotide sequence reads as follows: TGCGCCAGCAGCCCCCTTCTCCGCAATCAGCCCCAGCATTTT. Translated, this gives CASSPLLRNQPQHF.